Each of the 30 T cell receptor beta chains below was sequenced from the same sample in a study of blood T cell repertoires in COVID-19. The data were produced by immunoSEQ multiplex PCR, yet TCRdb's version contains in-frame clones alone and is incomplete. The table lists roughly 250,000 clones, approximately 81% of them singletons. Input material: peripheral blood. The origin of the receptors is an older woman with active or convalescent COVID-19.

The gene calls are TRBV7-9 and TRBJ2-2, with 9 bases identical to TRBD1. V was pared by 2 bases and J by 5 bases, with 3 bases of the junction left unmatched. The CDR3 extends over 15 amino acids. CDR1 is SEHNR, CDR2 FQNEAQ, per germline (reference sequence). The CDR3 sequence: CASSLPGQGTGELFF. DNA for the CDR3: TGTGCCAGCAGCTTACCGGGACAGGGTACCGGGGAGCTGTTTTTT.

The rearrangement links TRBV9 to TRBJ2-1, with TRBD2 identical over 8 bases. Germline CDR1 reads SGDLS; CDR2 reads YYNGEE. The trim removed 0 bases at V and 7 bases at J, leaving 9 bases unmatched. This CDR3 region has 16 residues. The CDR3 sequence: CASSVGSGLGGNEQFF. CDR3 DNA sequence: TGTGCCAGCAGCGTAGGGTCGGGACTAGGCGGGAATGAGCAGTTCTTC.

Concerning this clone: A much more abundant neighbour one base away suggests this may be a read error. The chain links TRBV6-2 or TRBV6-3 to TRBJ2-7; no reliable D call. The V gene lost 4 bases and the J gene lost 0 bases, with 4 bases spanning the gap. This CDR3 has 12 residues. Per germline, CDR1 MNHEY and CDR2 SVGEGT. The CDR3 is CASSSSSYEQYF. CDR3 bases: TGTGCCAGCAGTTCGAGCTCCTACGAGCAGTACTTC.

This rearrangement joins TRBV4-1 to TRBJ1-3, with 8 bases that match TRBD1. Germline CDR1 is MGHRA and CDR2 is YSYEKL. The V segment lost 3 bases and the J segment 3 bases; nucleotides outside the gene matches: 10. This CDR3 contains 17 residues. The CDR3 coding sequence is TGCGCCAGCAGCCAGGGACAGGCCCGGGGCCTTGGAAACACCATATATTTT. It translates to CASSQGQARGLGNTIYF.

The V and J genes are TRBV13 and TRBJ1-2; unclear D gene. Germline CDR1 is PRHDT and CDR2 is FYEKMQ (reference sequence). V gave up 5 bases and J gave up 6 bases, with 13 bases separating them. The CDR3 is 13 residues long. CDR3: CASSLGRVDGYTF. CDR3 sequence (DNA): TGTGCCAGCAGCCTGGGGAGGGTGGATGGCTACACCTTC. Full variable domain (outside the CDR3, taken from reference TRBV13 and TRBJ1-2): AAGVIQSPRHLIKEKRETATLKCYPIPRHDTVYWYQQGPGQDPQFLISFYEKMQSDKGSIPDRFSAQQFSDYHSELNMSSLELGDSALYFCASSLGRVDGYTFGSGTRLTVV.

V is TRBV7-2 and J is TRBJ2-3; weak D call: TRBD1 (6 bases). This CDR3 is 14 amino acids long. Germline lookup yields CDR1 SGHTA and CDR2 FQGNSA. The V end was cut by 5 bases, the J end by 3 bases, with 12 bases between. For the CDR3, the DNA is TGTGCCAGCAGCCCCCTAAGGGGGACAGATACGCAGTATTTT. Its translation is CASSPLRGTDTQYF.

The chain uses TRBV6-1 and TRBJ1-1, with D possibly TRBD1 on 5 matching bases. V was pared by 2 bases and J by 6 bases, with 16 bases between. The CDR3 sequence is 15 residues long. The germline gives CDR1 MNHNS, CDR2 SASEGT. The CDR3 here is CASSESDRRGAEAFF. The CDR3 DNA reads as TGTGCCAGCAGTGAATCGGACCGTCGGGGGGCTGAAGCTTTCTTT.

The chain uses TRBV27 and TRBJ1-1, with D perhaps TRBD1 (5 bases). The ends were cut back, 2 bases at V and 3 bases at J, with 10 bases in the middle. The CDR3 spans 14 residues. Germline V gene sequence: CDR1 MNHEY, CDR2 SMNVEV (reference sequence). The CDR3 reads CASSLPGGDTEAFF. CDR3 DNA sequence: TGTGCCAGCAGTTTACCCGGGGGGGACACTGAAGCTTTCTTT.

The DNA of the CDR3 is TGTGCCAGCAGCTTAGGGCAGTTGAACACTGAAGCTTTCTTT. It is translated as CASSLGQLNTEAFF. The J gene is TRBJ1-1, the V gene TRBV7-9; D is undetermined. V was shortened by 1 base and J by 0 bases, with 6 bases between the two germline ends. Germline CDR1 reads SEHNR; CDR2 reads FQNEAQ (reference sequence). The CDR3 totals 14 residues.

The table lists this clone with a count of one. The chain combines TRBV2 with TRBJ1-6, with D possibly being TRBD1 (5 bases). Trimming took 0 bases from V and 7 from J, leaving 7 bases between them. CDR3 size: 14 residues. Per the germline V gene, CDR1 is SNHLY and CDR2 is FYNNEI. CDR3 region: CASSEAPGNSPLHF. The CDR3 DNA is TGTGCCAGCAGTGAAGCGCCAGGGAATTCACCCCTCCACTTT.

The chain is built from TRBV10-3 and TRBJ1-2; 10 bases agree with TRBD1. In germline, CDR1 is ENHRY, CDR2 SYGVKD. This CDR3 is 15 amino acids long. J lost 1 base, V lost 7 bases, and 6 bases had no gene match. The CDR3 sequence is CAITGGQGHNYGYTF. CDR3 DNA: TGTGCCATCACCGGGGGACAGGGGCATAACTATGGCTACACCTTC.

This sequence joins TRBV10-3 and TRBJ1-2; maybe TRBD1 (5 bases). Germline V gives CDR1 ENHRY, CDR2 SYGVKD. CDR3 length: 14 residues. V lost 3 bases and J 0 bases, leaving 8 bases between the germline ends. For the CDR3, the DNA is TGTGCCATCAGTGAAACGGGGGCTAACTATGGCTACACCTTC. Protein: CAISETGANYGYTF.

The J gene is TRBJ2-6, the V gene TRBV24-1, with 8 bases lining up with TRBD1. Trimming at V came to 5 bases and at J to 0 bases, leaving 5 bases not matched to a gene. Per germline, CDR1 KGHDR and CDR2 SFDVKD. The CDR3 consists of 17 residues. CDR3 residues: CATSVFRGHSGANVLTF. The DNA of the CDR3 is TGTGCCACCAGTGTTTTCAGGGGGCACTCTGGGGCCAACGTCCTGACTTTC.

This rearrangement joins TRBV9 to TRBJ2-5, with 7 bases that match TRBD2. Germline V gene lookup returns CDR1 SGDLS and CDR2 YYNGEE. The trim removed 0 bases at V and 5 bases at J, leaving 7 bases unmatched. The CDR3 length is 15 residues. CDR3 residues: CASSVVSPAGETQYF. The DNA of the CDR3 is TGTGCCAGCAGCGTAGTCTCTCCAGCGGGGGAGACCCAGTACTTC.

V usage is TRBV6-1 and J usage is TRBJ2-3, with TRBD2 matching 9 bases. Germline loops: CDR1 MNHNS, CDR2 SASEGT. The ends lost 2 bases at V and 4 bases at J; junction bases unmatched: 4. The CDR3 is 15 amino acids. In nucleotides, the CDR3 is TGTGCCAGCAGTGAATCGGCGGGGGGGCCAGATACGCAGTATTTT. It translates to CASSESAGGPDTQYF.

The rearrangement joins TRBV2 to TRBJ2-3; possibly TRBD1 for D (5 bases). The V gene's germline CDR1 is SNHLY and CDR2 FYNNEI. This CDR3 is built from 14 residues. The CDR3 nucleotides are TGTGCATCGACGCTGGGGCGTCAAGCAGATACGCAGTATTTT. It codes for CASTLGRQADTQYF. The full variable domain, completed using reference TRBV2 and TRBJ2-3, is EPEVTQTPSHQVTQMGQEVILRCVPISNHLYFYWYRQILGQKVEFLVSFYNNEISEKSEIFDDQFSVERPDGSNFTLKIRSTKLEDSAMYFCASTLGRQADTQYFGPGTRLTVL.

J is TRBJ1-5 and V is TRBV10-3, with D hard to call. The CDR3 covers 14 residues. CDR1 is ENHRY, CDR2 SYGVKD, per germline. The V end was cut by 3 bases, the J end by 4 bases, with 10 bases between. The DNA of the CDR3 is TGTGCCATCAGTGAAAGGGAGGAGAATCAGCCCCAGCATTTT. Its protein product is CAISEREENQPQHF.

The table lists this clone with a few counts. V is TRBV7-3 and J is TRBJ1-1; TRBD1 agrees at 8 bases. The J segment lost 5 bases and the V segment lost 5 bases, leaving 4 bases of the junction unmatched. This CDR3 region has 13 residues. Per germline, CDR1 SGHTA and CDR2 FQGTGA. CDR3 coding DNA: TGTGCCAGCAGCCCCCACAGGGGGACTGAAGCTTTCTTT. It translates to CASSPHRGTEAFF.

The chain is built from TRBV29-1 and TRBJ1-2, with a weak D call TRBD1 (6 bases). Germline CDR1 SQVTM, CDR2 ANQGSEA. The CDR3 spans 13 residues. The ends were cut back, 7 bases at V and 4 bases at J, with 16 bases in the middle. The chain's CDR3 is CSATGSYTYGYTF. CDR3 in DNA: TGCAGCGCCACAGGGTCTTATACCTATGGCTACACCTTC. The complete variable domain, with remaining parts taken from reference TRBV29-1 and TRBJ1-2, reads SAVISQKPSRDICQRGTSLTIQCQVDSQVTMMFWYRQQPGQSLTLIATANQGSEATYESGFVIDKFPISRPNLTFSTLTVSNMSPEDSSIYLCSATGSYTYGYTFGSGTRLTVV.

In DNA, the CDR3 is TGTGCCAGCAGCCAGGGTTGGGACAGGGTCCGCGAGCAGTACTTC. This encodes CASSQGWDRVREQYF. V and J are TRBV3-1 (or the pseudogene TRBV3-2) and TRBJ2-7; 9 nucleotides align to TRBD1. The V segment lost 3 bases and the J segment 6 bases; nucleotides outside the gene matches: 9. The CDR3 is 15 amino acids. Per the germline V gene, CDR1 is LGHDT and CDR2 is YNNKEL (reference sequence).

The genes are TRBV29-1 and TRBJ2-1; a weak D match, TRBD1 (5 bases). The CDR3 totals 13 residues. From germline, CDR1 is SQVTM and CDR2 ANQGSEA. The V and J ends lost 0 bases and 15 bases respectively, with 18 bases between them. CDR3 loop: CSVEDPWTPDGFF. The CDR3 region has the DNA TGCAGCGTTGAAGATCCCTGGACACCCGACGGGTTCTTC.

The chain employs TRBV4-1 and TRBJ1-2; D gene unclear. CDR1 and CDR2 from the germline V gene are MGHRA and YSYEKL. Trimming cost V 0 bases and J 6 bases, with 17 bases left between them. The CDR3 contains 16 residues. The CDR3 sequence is CASSQEETPGGNGYTF. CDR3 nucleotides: TGCGCCAGCAGCCAAGAAGAGACTCCGGGAGGAAATGGCTACACCTTC.

CDR3 residues: CASSFFPADSEANYGYTF. CDR3 sequence (DNA): TGCGCCAGCAGCTTCTTCCCCGCCGACAGTGAAGCTAACTATGGCTACACCTTC. The chain uses TRBV5-1 and TRBJ1-2, with D tentatively TRBD1 (5 bases). CDR3 length equals 18 residues. V lost 2 bases to trimming and J lost 0 bases, with 20 bases between them. Looked up from germline, CDR1 is SGHRS and CDR2 is YFSETQ. The full variable domain, with the rest looked up from reference TRBV5-1 and TRBJ1-2, is KAGVTQTPRYLIKTRGQQVTLSCSPISGHRSVSWYQQTPGQGLQFLFEYFSETQRNKGNFPGRFSGRQFSNSRSEMNVSTLELGDSALYLCASSFFPADSEANYGYTFGSGTRLTVV.

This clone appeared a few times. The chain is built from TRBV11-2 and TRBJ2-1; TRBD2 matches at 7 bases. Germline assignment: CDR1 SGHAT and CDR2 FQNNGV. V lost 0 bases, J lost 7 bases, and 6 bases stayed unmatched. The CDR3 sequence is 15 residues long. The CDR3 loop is CASSLDRLAVNEQFF. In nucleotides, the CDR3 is TGTGCCAGCAGCTTAGACCGGCTAGCGGTGAATGAGCAGTTCTTC.

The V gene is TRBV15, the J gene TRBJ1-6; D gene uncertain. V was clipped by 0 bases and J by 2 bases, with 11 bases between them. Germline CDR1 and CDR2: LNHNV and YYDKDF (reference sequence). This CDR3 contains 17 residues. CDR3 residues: CATSRDLYPTYNSPLHF. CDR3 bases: TGTGCCACCAGCAGAGATCTATATCCGACCTATAATTCACCCCTCCACTTT.

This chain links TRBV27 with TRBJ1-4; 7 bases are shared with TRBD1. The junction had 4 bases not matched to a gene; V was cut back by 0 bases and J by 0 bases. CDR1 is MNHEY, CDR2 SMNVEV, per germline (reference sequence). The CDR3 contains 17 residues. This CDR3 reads CASSLSGRGATNEKLFF. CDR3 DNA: TGTGCCAGCAGTTTATCGGGCAGGGGGGCAACTAATGAAAAACTGTTTTTT.

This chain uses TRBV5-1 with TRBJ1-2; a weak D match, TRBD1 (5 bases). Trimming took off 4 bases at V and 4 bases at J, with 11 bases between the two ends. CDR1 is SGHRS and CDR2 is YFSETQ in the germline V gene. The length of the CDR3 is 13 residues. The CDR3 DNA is TGCGCCAGCAGCGATCGGACAAGCTATGGCTACACCTTC. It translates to CASSDRTSYGYTF.

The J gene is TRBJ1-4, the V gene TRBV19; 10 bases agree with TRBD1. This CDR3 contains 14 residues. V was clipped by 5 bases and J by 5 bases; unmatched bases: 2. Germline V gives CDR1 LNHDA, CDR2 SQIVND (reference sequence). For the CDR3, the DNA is TGTGCCAGTAGTGGACAGGGGGTGAATGAAAAACTGTTTTTT. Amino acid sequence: CASSGQGVNEKLFF.

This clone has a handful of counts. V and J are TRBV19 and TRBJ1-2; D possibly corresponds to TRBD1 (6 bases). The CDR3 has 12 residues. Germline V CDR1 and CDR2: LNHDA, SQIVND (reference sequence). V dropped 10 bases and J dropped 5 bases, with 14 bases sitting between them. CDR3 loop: CATQGPFYGYTF. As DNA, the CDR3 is TGTGCCACTCAGGGGCCATTTTATGGCTACACCTTC.

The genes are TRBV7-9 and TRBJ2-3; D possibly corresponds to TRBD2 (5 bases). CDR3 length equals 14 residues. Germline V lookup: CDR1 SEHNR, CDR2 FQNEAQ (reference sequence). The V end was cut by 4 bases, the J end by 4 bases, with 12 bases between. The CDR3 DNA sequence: TGTGCCAGCAGCTCGCCGCTCGGGGCAGATACGCAGTATTTT. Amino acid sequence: CASSSPLGADTQYF.